Listed below are T cell receptor beta chains from one sample, sequenced in a study of blood T cell repertoires in COVID-19. Assay: immunoSEQ multiplex PCR; the TCRdb copy retains only in-frame clones and omits some. The sample has roughly 230,000 clones, roughly 91% seen once. Sequencing used PBMCs or T cells enriched from blood (not recorded which). All receptors come from a man in his thirties or forties in a cohort exposed to, infected with or recovered from COVID-19 (not recorded which). CDR3s include the opening cysteine and the closing phenylalanine or tryptophan. A D gene is named only where the DNA matches it firmly. Size tells how often a clone was seen (once, few, many) or the class of an expanded clone, and some rows leave it out.

abundance,v_gene,d_gene,j_gene,CDR3aa,CDR3nt
.,TRBV5-6,.,TRBJ2-1,CASSFNIGGMGEQFF,TGTGCCAGCAGCTTTAATATCGGAGGGATGGGCGAGCAGTTCTTC
once,TRBV7-2,.,TRBJ1-6,CASSLDRVGSPLHF,TGTGCCAGCAGCTTAGACAGGGTCGGTTCACCCCTCCACTTT
few,TRBV5-5,TRBD1,TRBJ1-4,CASPIPGQGVSGEKLFF,TGTGCCAGTCCCATACCGGGACAGGGGGTATCTGGTGAAAAACTGTTTTTT
.,TRBV5-6,TRBD1,TRBJ2-7,CASSLSKTGLSYEQYF,TGTGCCAGCAGCTTATCCAAGACAGGGCTTTCCTACGAGCAGTACTTC
.,TRBV13,TRBD2,TRBJ2-7,CASSLERGNYEQYF,TGTGCCAGCAGCTTAGAGCGGGGCAACTACGAGCAGTACTTC
.,TRBV5-5,TRBD1,TRBJ2-1,CASSVDRDSYNEQFF,TGTGCCAGCAGCGTCGACAGGGACTCCTACAATGAGCAGTTCTTC
.,TRBV3-1/TRBV3-2,TRBD1,TRBJ2-2,CASSPRQGAGRTTGELFF,TGTGCCAGCAGCCCACGACAGGGGGCAGGCCGAACCACCGGGGAGCTGTTTTTT
once,TRBV3-1/TRBV3-2,.,TRBJ1-2,CASSHLNYGYTF,TGTGCCAGCAGCCATCTTAATTATGGCTACACCTTC
.,TRBV27,.,TRBJ2-1,CASSQSQGRQFF,TGTGCCAGCAGTCAATCCCAGGGTAGGCAGTTCTTC
.,TRBV4-1,.,TRBJ2-7,CASSQSVTGEQYF,TGCGCCAGCAGCCAATCCGTAACGGGCGAGCAGTACTTC
.,TRBV5-6,.,TRBJ2-1,CASSLLGWENEQFF,TGTGCCAGCAGCTTGCTGGGGTGGGAGAATGAGCAGTTCTTC
.,TRBV2,TRBD1,TRBJ1-5,CASSKTGQGGPQHF,TGTGCCAGCAGTAAAACCGGACAGGGAGGGCCCCAGCATTTT
.,TRBV29-1,TRBD1,TRBJ2-2,CSVGQTGAYTAGELFF,TGCAGCGTTGGCCAGACAGGGGCCTATACCGCCGGGGAGCTGTTTTTT
few,TRBV10-2,TRBD2,TRBJ2-7,CASTYSGTSSYEQYF,TGCGCCAGCACCTATAGCGGGACCAGCTCCTACGAGCAGTACTTC
.,TRBV13,TRBD1,TRBJ1-2,CASSSGTGSVRGYTF,TGTGCCAGCAGCTCTGGGACAGGGTCTGTGCGGGGCTACACCTTC